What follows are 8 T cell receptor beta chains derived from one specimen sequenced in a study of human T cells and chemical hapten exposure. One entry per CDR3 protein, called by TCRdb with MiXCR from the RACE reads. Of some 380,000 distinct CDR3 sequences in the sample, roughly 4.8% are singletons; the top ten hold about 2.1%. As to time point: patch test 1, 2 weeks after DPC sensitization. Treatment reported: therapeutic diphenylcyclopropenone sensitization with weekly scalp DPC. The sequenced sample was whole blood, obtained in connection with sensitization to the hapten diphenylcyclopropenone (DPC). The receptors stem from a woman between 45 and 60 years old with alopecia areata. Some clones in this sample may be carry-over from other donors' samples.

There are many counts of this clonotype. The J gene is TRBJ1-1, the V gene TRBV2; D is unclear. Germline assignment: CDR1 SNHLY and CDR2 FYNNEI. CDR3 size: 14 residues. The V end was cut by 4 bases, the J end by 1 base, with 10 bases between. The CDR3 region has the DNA TGTGCCAGCAGTGGGATGACACCGAACACTGAAGCTTTCTTT. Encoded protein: CASSGMTPNTEAFF. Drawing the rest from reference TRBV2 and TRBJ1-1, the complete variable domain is EPEVTQTPSHQVTQMGQEVILRCVPISNHLYFYWYRQILGQKVEFLVSFYNNEISEKSEIFDDQFSVERPDGSNFTLKIRSTKLEDSAMYFCASSGMTPNTEAFFGQGTRLTVV.

The CDR3 nucleotides are TGCAGTGCGCAGGGGCTAATGAACACTGAAGCTTTCTTT. Translation: CSAQGLMNTEAFF. The chain links TRBV20-1 to TRBJ1-1; D perhaps matches TRBD1 (6 bases). The CDR3 extends over 13 amino acids. Trimming removed 6 bases at V and 0 bases at J, with 11 bases between. Per germline, CDR1 DFQATT and CDR2 SNEGSKA (reference sequence).

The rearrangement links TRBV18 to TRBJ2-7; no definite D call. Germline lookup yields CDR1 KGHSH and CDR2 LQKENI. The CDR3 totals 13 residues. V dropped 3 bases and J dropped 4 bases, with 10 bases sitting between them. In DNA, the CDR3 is TGTGCCAGCTCACCTGCCGGGCTTTACGAGCAGTACTTC. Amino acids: CASSPAGLYEQYF.

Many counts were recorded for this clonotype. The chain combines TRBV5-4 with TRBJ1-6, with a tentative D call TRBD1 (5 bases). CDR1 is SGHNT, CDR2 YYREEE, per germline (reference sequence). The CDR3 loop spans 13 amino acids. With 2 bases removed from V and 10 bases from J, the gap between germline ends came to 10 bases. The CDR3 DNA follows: TGTGCCAGCAGCTTAAGGGGAGGATCACCCCTCCACTTT. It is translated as CASSLRGGSPLHF.

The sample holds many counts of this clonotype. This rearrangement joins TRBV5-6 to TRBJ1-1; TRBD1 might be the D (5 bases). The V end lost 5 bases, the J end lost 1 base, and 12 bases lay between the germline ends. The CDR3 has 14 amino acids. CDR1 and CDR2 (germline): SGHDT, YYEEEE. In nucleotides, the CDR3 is TGTGCCAGCAGTAAGGGGCGACGGAACACTGAAGCTTTCTTT. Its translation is CASSKGRRNTEAFF.

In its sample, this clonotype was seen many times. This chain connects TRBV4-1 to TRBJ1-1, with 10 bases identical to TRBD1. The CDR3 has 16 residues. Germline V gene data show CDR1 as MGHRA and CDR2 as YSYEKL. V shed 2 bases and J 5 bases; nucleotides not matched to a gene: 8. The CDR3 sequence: CASSQISGTGVTEAFF. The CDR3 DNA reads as TGCGCCAGCAGCCAAATTTCTGGGACAGGGGTGACTGAAGCTTTCTTT.

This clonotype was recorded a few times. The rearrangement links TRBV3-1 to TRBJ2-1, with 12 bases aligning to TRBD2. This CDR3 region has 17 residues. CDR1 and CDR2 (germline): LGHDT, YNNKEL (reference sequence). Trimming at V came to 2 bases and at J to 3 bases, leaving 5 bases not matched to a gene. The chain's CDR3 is CASSQPLTSGSYNEQFF. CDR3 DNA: TGTGCCAGCAGCCAACCCCTGACTAGCGGGAGCTACAATGAGCAGTTCTTC.

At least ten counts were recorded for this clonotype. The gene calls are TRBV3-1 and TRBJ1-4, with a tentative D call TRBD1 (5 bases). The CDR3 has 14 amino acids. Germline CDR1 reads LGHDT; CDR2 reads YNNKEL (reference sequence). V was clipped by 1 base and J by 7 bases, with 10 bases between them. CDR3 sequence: CASSQATGAEKLFF. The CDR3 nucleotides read TGTGCCAGCAGCCAAGCTACCGGGGCTGAAAAACTGTTTTTT.